Included here is one TCR beta chain sequence, with context. As yet, its antigen is unknown. The CDR3 runs 15 residues. Germline loops: CDR1 LGHNA, CDR2 YSLEER. V gave up 1 base and J gave up 0 bases, with 10 bases separating them. This sample stems from a study of response to subunit inactivated influenza vaccine. TCRdb re-analysed the RT-PCR reads in MiXCR, keeping a single row per CDR3 protein. The data contain 500,000 to 750,000 distinct CDR3 sequences, 14% of them singletons. Notes on the study in general: The authors offered the suggestion that each seasonal influenza vaccination recruits few new T cells.

The receptor comes from a man in his fifties or sixties who received an inactivated influenza vaccine. The sample was PBMCs from blood, taken approximately 12 days after vaccination. The chain couples TRBV4-3 to TRBJ2-7; no definite D call. The CDR3 is CASSQVRSVSYEQYF. In nucleotides, the CDR3 is TGCGCCAGCAGCCAAGTGAGGAGCGTCTCCTACGAGCAGTACTTC.